Presented here are 17 T cell receptor beta chains from one specimen sequenced in a study of liver allograft versus peripheral blood T cells. Study summary: Transplanted-liver T cell receptor repertoires were compared with recipients' peripheral blood repertoires.

TCRdb recomputed calls from the reads with MiXCR, one row per CDR3 protein. The data contain about 15,000 distinct CDR3 sequences, approximately 22% of them singletons. The receptors come from a human patient who had a liver transplant. A share of the T cells may be of graft donor origin.

This clonotype turned up a few times. The J gene is TRBJ2-3, the V gene TRBV15, with D hard to call. V lost 2 bases and J 12 bases, leaving 15 bases between the germline ends. Per the germline V gene, CDR1 is LNHNV and CDR2 is YYDKDF (reference sequence). The CDR3 extends over 13 amino acids. CDR3 amino acids: CATSRPPTIYQYF. The CDR3 DNA sequence: TGTGCCACCAGCAGACCCCCCACCATATATCAGTATTTT. Based on the CDR3 plus reference TRBV15 and TRBJ2-3, the full variable domain is DAMVIQNPRYQVTQFGKPVTLSCSQTLNHNVMYWYQQKSSQAPKLLFHYYDKDFNNEADTPDNFQSRRPNTSFCFLDIRSPGLGDTAMYLCATSRPPTIYQYFGPGTRLTVL.

Judged by abundance, this clonotype is medium-sized. This chain connects TRBV29-1 to TRBJ1-1; D might be TRBD1 (6 bases). Deletions cut 6 bases from V and 2 bases from J, with 16 bases between. The CDR3 is made up of 14 amino acids. CDR1 is SQVTM and CDR2 is ANQGSEA in the germline V gene. CDR3 DNA: TGCAGCGTAACTACCGGGACATATAACACTGAAGCTTTCTTT. Protein sequence: CSVTTGTYNTEAFF.

At least ten counts were recorded for this clonotype. This rearrangement joins TRBV6-1 to TRBJ1-2, with D possibly being TRBD1 (5 bases). CDR1 and CDR2 from the germline V gene are MNHNS and SASEGT. V gave up 3 bases and J gave up 4 bases, with 18 bases separating them. The CDR3 is made up of 16 amino acids. CDR3 loop: CASSDSSSGPAYGYTF. The CDR3 nucleotides read TGTGCCAGCAGTGACAGTTCCTCGGGGCCAGCCTATGGCTACACCTTC.

This clonotype appeared many times. The gene calls are TRBV19 and TRBJ1-2; 7 bases align to TRBD1. The CDR3 extends over 13 amino acids. Germline V gene lookup returns CDR1 LNHDA and CDR2 SQIVND (reference sequence). V shed 7 bases, J shed 9 bases, and the junction held 11 bases outside the gene matches. The CDR3 spells CASTPGDRVSYTF. The CDR3 coding sequence is TGTGCCAGTACCCCCGGAGACAGGGTTAGCTACACCTTC. The variable domain in full, with the rest retrieved from reference TRBV19 and TRBJ1-2, is DGGITQSPKYLFRKEGQNVTLSCEQNLNHDAMYWYRQDPGQGLRLIYYSQIVNDFQKGDIAEGYSVSREKKESFPLTVTSAQKNPTAFYLCASTPGDRVSYTFGSGTRLTVV.

To note about this clonotype: Possible read error: a much larger clone is one base away. The genes are TRBV6-5 and TRBJ1-2; no clear D. This CDR3 has 15 amino acids. Per the germline V gene, CDR1 is MNHEY and CDR2 is SVGAGI. This CDR3 reads CAGSYQLGGPDGYTF. CDR3 nucleotides: TGTGCCGGCAGTTACCAGCTTGGCGGCCCTGATGGCTACACCTTC.

By share of the sample, this clonotype is medium-sized (0.01 to 0.1%). This chain connects TRBV18 to TRBJ1-2; D is uncertain. V lost 5 bases and J lost 2, with 9 bases in between. The CDR3 is 13 amino acids. Per germline, CDR1 KGHSH and CDR2 LQKENI. The CDR3 here is CASSGDSNYGYTF. The DNA for the CDR3 is TGTGCCAGCTCAGGCGACTCGAACTATGGCTACACCTTC.

With respect to this clonotype: This could be a read error, since a much larger clone is one nucleotide away. The V and J genes are TRBV6-1 and TRBJ2-3; no firm D call. This CDR3 spans 11 amino acids. Germline CDR1 is MNHNS and CDR2 is SASEGT. Trimming shortened V by 9 bases and J by 4 bases, and 8 bases separated the two germline ends. The CDR3 DNA reads TGTGCCAGTGGGCCCCCAGATACGCAGTATTTT. As protein: CASGPPDTQYF.

This clonotype is labeled medium-sized. The chain joins TRBV18 to TRBJ1-1, with a possible D match to TRBD1 (5 bases). CDR3 size: 15 residues. Germline assignment: CDR1 KGHSH and CDR2 LQKENI. The V and J ends lost 3 bases and 5 bases respectively, with 16 bases between them. CDR3 coding DNA: TGTGCCAGCTCACCGTCCGGACGGAGGGGAACTGAAGCTTTCTTT. Translated, it gives CASSPSGRRGTEAFF.

This chain uses TRBV6-1 with TRBJ2-3, with D unresolved. V was cut by 3 bases and J by 5 bases, with 6 bases left in between. Germline assignment: CDR1 MNHNS and CDR2 SASEGT. The CDR3 has 12 residues. CDR3 DNA: TGTGCCAGCAGTGAGTTTAAAGATACGCAGTATTTT. Protein sequence: CASSEFKDTQYF.

This clonotype is labeled as medium-sized. This sequence joins TRBV18 and TRBJ1-1; TRBD1 matches 7 bases. CDR3 length: 14 amino acids. CDR1 and CDR2 from the germline V gene are KGHSH and LQKENI. Trimming at V came to 1 base and at J to 5 bases, leaving 4 bases not matched to a gene. CDR3 protein: CASSPQGAWTEAFF. The CDR3 coding sequence is TGTGCCAGCTCACCACAGGGGGCCTGGACTGAAGCTTTCTTT. Full variable domain (rest looked up from reference TRBV18 and TRBJ1-1): NAGVMQNPRHLVRRRGQEARLRCSPMKGHSHVYWYRQLPEEGLKFMVYLQKENIIDESGMPKERFSAEFPKEGPSILRIQQVVRGDSAAYFCASSPQGAWTEAFFGQGTRLTVV.

The J gene is TRBJ1-5, the V gene TRBV12-3 or TRBV12-4; D is uncertain. CDR3 length: 15 amino acids. Deletions cut 6 bases from V and 4 bases from J, with 16 bases between. In nucleotides, the CDR3 is TGTGCCAGCAGAGACGAGAGTGAAGAAAATCAGCCCCAGCATTTT. It yields the protein CASRDESEENQPQHF.

This clonotype occurred many times. The chain is built from TRBV12-3 or TRBV12-4 and TRBJ1-6, with D perhaps TRBD1 (5 bases). This CDR3 contains 15 residues. Trimming took 5 bases from V and 4 from J, leaving 12 bases between them. CDR3 protein: CASSLTVRYNSPLHF. In DNA form, the CDR3 reads TGTGCCAGCAGTCTGACAGTTCGGTATAATTCACCCCTCCACTTT.

This clonotype is deemed medium-sized. V and J are TRBV29-1 and TRBJ2-3; 10 bases line up with TRBD2. The CDR3 length is 14 residues. CDR1 SQVTM and CDR2 ANQGSEA come from the germline V gene. Trimming cost V 5 bases and J 2 bases; bases outside gene matches: 4. The CDR3: CSVSGGELTDTQYF. CDR3 sequence (DNA): TGCAGCGTTAGCGGGGGGGAGCTCACAGATACGCAGTATTTT.

The J gene is TRBJ1-5, the V gene TRBV7-9; perhaps TRBD1 as D (5 bases). V lost 1 base to trimming and J lost 3 bases, with 10 bases between them. CDR1 and CDR2 (germline): SEHNR, FQNEAQ (reference sequence). The CDR3 is 15 amino acids. The CDR3 sequence is CASSLVGGTNQPQHF. Here the CDR3 DNA reads TGTGCCAGCAGCTTAGTAGGTGGGACCAATCAGCCCCAGCATTTT.

J is TRBJ1-5 and V is TRBV5-4; no reliable D call. The CDR3 runs 13 residues. Germline CDR1 reads SGHNT; CDR2 reads YYREEE (reference sequence). Trimming removed 0 bases at V and 7 bases at J, with 8 bases between. The CDR3 sequence is CASSLAGEQPQHF. The CDR3 bases are TGTGCCAGCAGCTTGGCAGGAGAGCAGCCCCAGCATTTT.

There are a few counts of this clonotype. The chain joins TRBV19 to TRBJ1-5; D unresolved. The V end lost 2 bases, the J end lost 5 bases, and 4 bases lay between the germline ends. Per germline, CDR1 LNHDA and CDR2 SQIVND (reference sequence). The CDR3 is 12 residues long. The CDR3 protein is CASSIPYQPQHF. For the CDR3, the DNA is TGTGCCAGTAGTATACCCTATCAGCCCCAGCATTTT.

This clonotype was found many times. The chain links TRBV19 to TRBJ1-2; perhaps TRBD1 as D (5 bases). V was clipped by 2 bases and J by 8 bases, with 12 bases between them. This CDR3 is 13 amino acids long. CDR1 is LNHDA and CDR2 is SQIVND in the germline V gene (reference sequence). DNA of the CDR3: TGTGCCAGTAGTATATCCGGGGCGGGCGGCTACACCTTC. Translating it yields CASSISGAGGYTF.